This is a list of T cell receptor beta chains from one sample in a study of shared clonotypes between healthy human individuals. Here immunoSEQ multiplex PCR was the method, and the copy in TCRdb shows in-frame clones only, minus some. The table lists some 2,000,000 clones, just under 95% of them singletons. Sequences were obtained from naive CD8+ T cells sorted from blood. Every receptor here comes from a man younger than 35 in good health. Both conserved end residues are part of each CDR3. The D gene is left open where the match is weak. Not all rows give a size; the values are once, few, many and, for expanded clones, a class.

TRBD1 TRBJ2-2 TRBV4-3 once TGCGCCAGCAGTCAGGACAGGGGGTTAAACACCGGGGAGCTGTTTTTT CASSQDRGLNTGELFF
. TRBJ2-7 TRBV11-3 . TGTGCCAGCAGCTCCCGGGACCAGCCTTACGAGCAGTACTTC CASSSRDQPYEQYF
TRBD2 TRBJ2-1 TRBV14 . TGTGCCAGCAGCGAGCGACTAGCGGGAGGGCTCGATGAGCAGTTCTTC CASSERLAGGLDEQFF
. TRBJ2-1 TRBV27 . TGTGCCAGCAGCATTTTTTCAGTGAATGAGCAGTTCTTC CASSIFSVNEQFF
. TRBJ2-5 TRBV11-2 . TGTGCCAGCAGCAGGCTAGAGACCCAGTACTTC CASSRLETQYF
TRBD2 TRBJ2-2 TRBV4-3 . TGCGCCAGCAGCCCGAGGGAGGGGCTAAACACCGGGGAGCTGTTTTTT CASSPREGLNTGELFF
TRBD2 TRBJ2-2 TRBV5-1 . TGCGCCAGCGGCGGACTAGCGGGACCTGGCACCGGGGAGCTGTTTTTT CASGGLAGPGTGELFF
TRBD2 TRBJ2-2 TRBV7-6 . TGTGCCAGCAGCTTAGCCCCGGGACTAGGAGTTACGACCGGGGAGCTGTTTTTT CASSLAPGLGVTTGELFF
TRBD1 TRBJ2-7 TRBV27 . TGTGCCAGCAGTTTAGACAGGGGTTACGAGCAGTACTTC CASSLDRGYEQYF
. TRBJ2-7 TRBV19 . TGTGCCAGTAGTATAGCCGGCCGCTCCTACGAGCAGTACTTC CASSIAGRSYEQYF
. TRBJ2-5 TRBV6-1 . TGTGCCAGCAGTGTTGATGAGAGCTGGGAGACCCAGTACTTC CASSVDESWETQYF
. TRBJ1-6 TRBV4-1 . TGCGCCAGCAGCCCCAAGACAGGTTATAATTCACCCCTCCACTTT CASSPKTGYNSPLHF
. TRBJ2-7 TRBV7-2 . TGTGCCAGCAGCCCCTCGGAGGGGATATTTATCTACGAGCAGTACTTC CASSPSEGIFIYEQYF
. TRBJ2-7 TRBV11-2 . TGTGCCAGCAGCTTAGGGTCGCAGGGGCCCTCCTACGAGCAGTACTTC CASSLGSQGPSYEQYF
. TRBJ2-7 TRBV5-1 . TGCGCCAGCAGCTGGGACGGCTACGAGCAGTACTTC CASSWDGYEQYF
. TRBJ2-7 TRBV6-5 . TGTGCCAGCAGTCCTATGGGGGCGTTCTACGAGCAGTACTTC CASSPMGAFYEQYF
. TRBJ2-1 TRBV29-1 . TGCAGCGTTCTCACAGGGGCGGGGGGTAATGAGCAGTTCTTC CSVLTGAGGNEQFF
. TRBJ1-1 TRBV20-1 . TGCAGTCCCACCGTGAACACTGAAGCTTTCTTT CSPTVNTEAFF
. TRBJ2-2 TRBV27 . TGTGCCAGCAGTTTATTTAACAGCCCATCTTACACCGGGGAGCTGTTTTTT CASSLFNSPSYTGELFF
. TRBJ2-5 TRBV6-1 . TGTGCCAGCACCCTTTGGCCGGGGTGGCCCCAGTACTTC CASTLWPGWPQYF
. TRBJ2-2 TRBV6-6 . TGTGCCAGCAGCCTCTTTGAGGGACACCCTACCGGGGAGCTGTTTTTT CASSLFEGHPTGELFF
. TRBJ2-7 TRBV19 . TGTGCCAGTAGTGCGACGTCGGGCTACGAGCAGTACTTC CASSATSGYEQYF
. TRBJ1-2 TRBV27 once TGTGCCAGCAGTTTGGGGGGCGACTATGGCTACACCTTC CASSLGGDYGYTF
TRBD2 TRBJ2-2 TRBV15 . TGTGCCACCAGCAGAGACGCTAGCGGGCTCAACACCGGGGAGCTGTTTTTT CATSRDASGLNTGELFF
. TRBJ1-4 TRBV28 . TGTGCCAGCAGTTTTATGGGGGGCGATGAAAAACTGTTTTTT CASSFMGGDEKLFF
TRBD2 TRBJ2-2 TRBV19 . TGTGCCAGTAGTGGGACTAGCGGGGAGTACACCGGGGAGCTGTTTTTT CASSGTSGEYTGELFF
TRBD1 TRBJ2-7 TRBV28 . TGTGCCAGCAGAGTGGGACAGGCCTCCTACGAGCAGTACTTC CASRVGQASYEQYF
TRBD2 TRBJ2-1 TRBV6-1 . TGTGCCAGCATCCAACTAGCGGAGGGCTACAATGAGCAGTTCTTC CASIQLAEGYNEQFF
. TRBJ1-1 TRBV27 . TGTGCCAGCAGTTTATATCCACCGACTATGGACACTGAAGCTTTCTTT CASSLYPPTMDTEAFF